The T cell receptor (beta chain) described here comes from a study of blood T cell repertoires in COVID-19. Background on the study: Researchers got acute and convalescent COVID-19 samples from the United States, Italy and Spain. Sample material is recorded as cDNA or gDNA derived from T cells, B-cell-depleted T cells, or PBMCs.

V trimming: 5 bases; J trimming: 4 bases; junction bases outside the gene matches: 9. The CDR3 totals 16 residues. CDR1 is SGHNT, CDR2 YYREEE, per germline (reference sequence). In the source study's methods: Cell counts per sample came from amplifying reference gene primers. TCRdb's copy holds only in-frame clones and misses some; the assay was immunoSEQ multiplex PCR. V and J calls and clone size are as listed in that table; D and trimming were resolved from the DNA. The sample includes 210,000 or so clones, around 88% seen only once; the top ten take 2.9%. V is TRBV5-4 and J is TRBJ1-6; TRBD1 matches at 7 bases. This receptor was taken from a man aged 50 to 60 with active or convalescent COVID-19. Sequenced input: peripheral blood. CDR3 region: CASSSDPGGYNSPLHF. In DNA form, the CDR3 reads TGTGCCAGCAGTTCGGACCCAGGGGGGTATAATTCACCCCTCCACTTT.